Listed here are 32 T cell receptor beta chains from one sample, sequenced in a study of T cell changes during pregnancy in multiple sclerosis. Data came from immunoSEQ multiplex PCR; TCRdb stores just in-frame clones and leaves some out. There are 57,000 or so clones in the sample; approximately 90% occur only once, and under 1.5% lies in the top ten. Sequences were derived from peripheral blood, sampled in the second trimester of pregnancy. These receptors were taken from a female donor with multiple sclerosis, enrolled in a pregnancy study.

The genes are TRBV29-1 and TRBJ1-4; 10 nucleotides align to TRBD1. V lost 6 bases and J lost 6; bases outside the gene matches: 7. This CDR3 region has 14 residues. The germline V gene has CDR1 SQVTM and CDR2 ANQGSEA. CDR3 loop: CSVGLGTGDEKLFF. The CDR3 DNA sequence: TGCAGCGTGGGGCTCGGGACAGGGGATGAAAAACTGTTTTTT.

This clone was seen just once. The J gene is TRBJ2-3, the V gene TRBV7-2; D remains unclear. CDR1 and CDR2 (germline): SGHTA, FQGNSA. The germline V and J ends were trimmed by 3 bases and 3 bases, with 4 bases remaining between them. The CDR3 spans 12 residues. In DNA, the CDR3 is TGTGCCAGCAGCTTCCAAACAGATACGCAGTATTTT. Amino acids: CASSFQTDTQYF.

V gene TRBV6-5 combines with J gene TRBJ1-2; TRBD1 matches at 7 bases. The CDR3 is 15 residues long. Germline V gene data show CDR1 as MNHEY and CDR2 as SVGAGI. V lost 6 bases, J lost 5 bases, and 12 bases stayed unmatched. The CDR3 spells CASRRQGSPLYGYTF. The CDR3 DNA follows: TGTGCCAGCAGACGACAGGGATCCCCACTATATGGCTACACCTTC.

V and J are TRBV6-5 and TRBJ2-5; a weak D match, TRBD2 (6 bases). This CDR3 contains 15 residues. Trimming cost V 5 bases and J 3 bases, with 16 bases left between them. The germline V gene encodes CDR1 MNHEY and CDR2 SVGAGI. The CDR3 sequence is CASSRSGTPEETQYF. CDR3 coding DNA: TGTGCCAGCAGTAGATCCGGGACTCCTGAAGAGACCCAGTACTTC.

The rearrangement uses TRBV15 and TRBJ2-7; 7 bases fit TRBD1. V was clipped by 0 bases and J by 5 bases; unmatched bases: 7. Per the germline V gene, CDR1 is LNHNV and CDR2 is YYDKDF (reference sequence). The CDR3 consists of 15 residues. In DNA form, the CDR3 reads TGTGCCACCAGCAGAGACCGACAGGGAAGCGACGAGCAGTACTTC. This encodes CATSRDRQGSDEQYF.

V and J are TRBV6-1 and TRBJ2-2, with 9 bases fitting TRBD2. The ends lost 4 bases at V and 4 bases at J; junction bases unmatched: 19. In germline, CDR1 is MNHNS, CDR2 SASEGT. This CDR3 spans 20 amino acids. CDR3: CASSAPNSPRGGRGTGELFF. The CDR3 DNA reads TGTGCCAGCAGTGCTCCCAATTCGCCGCGGGGGGGCCGGGGCACCGGGGAGCTGTTTTTT.

This chain connects TRBV7-2 to TRBJ1-5; 10 bases line up with TRBD1. Germline V CDR1 and CDR2: SGHTA, FQGNSA. V was clipped by 5 bases and J by 2 bases; unmatched bases: 3. This CDR3 contains 15 residues. The CDR3 loop is CASSTTGGRNQPQHF. CDR3 in DNA: TGTGCCAGCAGCACGACAGGGGGCCGCAATCAGCCCCAGCATTTT. The full variable domain, its missing parts supplied by reference TRBV7-2 and TRBJ1-5, is GAGVSQSPSNKVTEKGKDVELRCDPISGHTALYWYRQSLGQGLEFLIYFQGNSAPDKSGLPSDRFSAERTGGSVSTLTIQRTQQEDSAVYLCASSTTGGRNQPQHFGDGTRLSIL.

This chain uses TRBV11-3 with TRBJ1-4; D is unclear. V gave up 1 base and J gave up 7 bases, with 7 bases separating them. CDR3 length: 13 amino acids. Germline-derived CDR1 and CDR2 are SGHNT and YENEEA. DNA of the CDR3: TGTGCCAGCAGCTTAGTCGCAGGTGAAAAACTGTTTTTT. Protein product: CASSLVAGEKLFF.

The chain recombines TRBV28 with TRBJ2-6; D uncertain. The germline V gene encodes CDR1 MDHEN and CDR2 SYDVKM. V lost 3 bases, J lost 2 bases, and 14 bases lay in between. The CDR3 sequence is 17 residues long. The CDR3 protein is CASSFGALGAGANVLTF. CDR3 in DNA: TGTGCCAGCAGTTTCGGAGCCCTAGGTGCTGGGGCCAACGTCCTGACTTTC. The whole variable domain, filled in from reference TRBV28 and TRBJ2-6, reads DVKVTQSSRYLVKRTGEKVFLECVQDMDHENMFWYRQDPGLGLRLIYFSYDVKMKEKGDIPEGYSVSREKKERFSLILESASTNQTSMYLCASSFGALGAGANVLTFGAGSRLTVL.

This clone was picked up one time. J is TRBJ1-2 and V is TRBV4-1, with TRBD1 matching over 8 bases. CDR1 is MGHRA, CDR2 YSYEKL, per germline. The J segment lost 4 bases and the V segment lost 2 bases, leaving 6 bases of the junction unmatched. There are 15 residues in the CDR3. CDR3 bases: TGCGCCAGCAGCCAATTTGGACAGGGCTTCTATGGCTACACCTTC. Translated: CASSQFGQGFYGYTF.

The V and J genes are TRBV5-6 and TRBJ1-1; 11 positions agree with TRBD1. V gave up 2 bases and J gave up 10 bases; unmatched junction bases: 7. This CDR3 is built from 14 residues. CDR1 and CDR2 from the germline V gene are SGHDT and YYEEEE. CDR3 amino acids: CASSLYPGQGVAFF. The CDR3, as DNA: TGTGCCAGCAGCTTATATCCGGGACAGGGGGTAGCTTTCTTT.

The rearrangement links TRBV9 to TRBJ2-3, with D maybe TRBD2 (6 bases). The germline gives CDR1 SGDLS, CDR2 YYNGEE. The CDR3 is made up of 13 amino acids. Trimming removed 1 base at V and 6 bases at J, with 9 bases between. The CDR3 protein is CASSVRGTDTQYF. CDR3 sequence (DNA): TGTGCCAGCAGCGTACGGGGGACGGATACGCAGTATTTT. The full variable domain, with the rest looked up from reference TRBV9 and TRBJ2-3, is DSGVTQTPKHLITATGQRVTLRCSPRSGDLSVYWYQQSLDQGLQFLIQYYNGEERAKGNILERFSAQQFPDLHSELNLSSLELGDSALYFCASSVRGTDTQYFGPGTRLTVL.

The chain joins TRBV5-1 to TRBJ2-7, with D maybe TRBD2 (6 bases). The CDR3 has 14 residues. Germline assignment: CDR1 SGHRS and CDR2 YFSETQ. The V and J ends lost 4 bases and 1 base respectively, with 12 bases between them. This CDR3 reads CASSPGERSYEQYF. The CDR3 region has the DNA TGCGCCAGCAGCCCGGGGGAGAGGTCCTACGAGCAGTACTTC.

The CDR3 spells CASSQDFSGGSNTQYF. The CDR3 nucleotides are TGCGCCAGCAGCCAAGACTTTAGCGGGGGGTCAAATACGCAGTATTTT. The chain uses TRBV4-1 and TRBJ2-3; 10 nucleotides align to TRBD2. Germline V gene sequence: CDR1 MGHRA, CDR2 YSYEKL. With 0 bases clipped from V and 7 bases from J, the junction kept 7 bases outside the gene matches. This CDR3 spans 16 amino acids.

V is TRBV29-1 and J is TRBJ2-3; a weak D match, TRBD1 (5 bases). Germline CDR1 reads SQVTM; CDR2 reads ANQGSEA. This CDR3 spans 13 amino acids. Trimming shortened V by 6 bases and J by 2 bases, and 12 bases separated the two germline ends. The CDR3 region has the DNA TGCAGCGTACTACAGGACCTCACAGATACGCAGTATTTT. Translating it yields CSVLQDLTDTQYF.

The chain has TRBV7-2 and TRBJ1-6; a possible D gene is TRBD1 (6 bases). The CDR3 has 14 residues. Trimming shortened V by 10 bases and J by 4 bases, and 14 bases separated the two germline ends. The germline V gene encodes CDR1 SGHTA and CDR2 FQGNSA. CDR3: CATGRTAYNSPLHF. The CDR3 DNA sequence: TGTGCCACTGGACGGACAGCATATAATTCACCCCTCCACTTT.

This chain uses TRBV2 with TRBJ2-7, with D possibly being TRBD2 (6 bases). Trimming shortened V by 8 bases and J by 7 bases, and 9 bases separated the two germline ends. Germline V CDR1 and CDR2: SNHLY, FYNNEI. CDR3 length equals 10 residues. In DNA, the CDR3 is TGTGCCAGCGGGGAGGCGGAGCAGTACTTC. This sequence encodes CASGEAEQYF.

This chain links TRBV4-1 with TRBJ2-7, with 9 bases identical to TRBD1. Trimming removed 2 bases from V and 3 bases from J; junction bases left unmatched: 8. The CDR3 covers 16 residues. Germline CDR1 and CDR2: MGHRA and YSYEKL. This CDR3 is CASSQPMDRGVYEQYF. In nucleotides, the CDR3 is TGCGCCAGCAGCCAACCCATGGACAGGGGTGTCTACGAGCAGTACTTC.

V and J are TRBV19 and TRBJ2-3, with 7 bases fitting TRBD2. Looked up from germline, CDR1 is LNHDA and CDR2 is SQIVND (reference sequence). The CDR3 loop spans 16 amino acids. V was clipped by 7 bases and J by 1 base; unmatched bases: 11. The CDR3 loop reads CASKALSGDRTDTQYF. CDR3 sequence (DNA): TGTGCCAGTAAAGCCCTCAGCGGGGACCGCACAGATACGCAGTATTTT.

The gene calls are TRBV2 and TRBJ2-5; TRBD1 might be the D (6 bases). The germline V gene has CDR1 SNHLY and CDR2 FYNNEI. Trimming pared 6 bases from V and 5 bases from J, leaving 16 bases between. The CDR3 consists of 14 residues. CDR3 amino acids: CASSGNRDDETQYF. The DNA for the CDR3 is TGTGCCAGCAGCGGTAACAGGGATGACGAGACCCAGTACTTC. The variable domain in full, with the rest retrieved from reference TRBV2 and TRBJ2-5, is EPEVTQTPSHQVTQMGQEVILRCVPISNHLYFYWYRQILGQKVEFLVSFYNNEISEKSEIFDDQFSVERPDGSNFTLKIRSTKLEDSAMYFCASSGNRDDETQYFGPGTRLLVL.

J is TRBJ1-1 and V is TRBV6-6; tentative D call: TRBD1 (5 bases). Trimming shortened V by 4 bases and J by 2 bases, and 11 bases separated the two germline ends. The CDR3 covers 14 residues. Germline CDR1 MNHNY, CDR2 SVGAGI (reference sequence). In nucleotides, the CDR3 is TGTGCCAGCAGTTGGGGGGGGATTAACACTGAAGCTTTCTTT. Protein: CASSWGGINTEAFF.

V and J are TRBV2 and TRBJ2-7; TRBD2 agrees at 8 bases. The CDR3 has 14 amino acids. Germline trimming cut 10 bases from V and 3 bases from J; bases unmatched to any gene: 11. The germline V gene encodes CDR1 SNHLY and CDR2 FYNNEI. The CDR3 sequence: CATRAWTSLYEQYF. CDR3 nucleotide sequence: TGTGCCACCCGGGCCTGGACTAGCCTCTACGAGCAGTACTTC.

V gene TRBV30 combines with J gene TRBJ2-1, with TRBD2 matching over 7 bases. The V gene end was trimmed by 5 bases and the J gene end by 4 bases; junction bases not matched to a gene: 11. Germline CDR1 reads GTSNPN; CDR2 reads SVGIG (reference sequence). The CDR3 sequence is 15 residues long. CDR3: CAWHRLQRGYNEQFF. CDR3 in DNA: TGTGCCTGGCACCGACTACAGCGGGGATACAATGAGCAGTTCTTC.

V is TRBV6-6 and J is TRBJ2-7; D possibly corresponds to TRBD2 (6 bases). This CDR3 is built from 15 residues. Germline lookup yields CDR1 MNHNY and CDR2 SVGAGI (reference sequence). Trimming removed 3 bases from V and 0 bases from J, with 12 bases in between. The CDR3 DNA reads as TGTGCCAGCAGTTATCGTGGGAGGACCTCCTACGAGCAGTACTTC. Its protein is CASSYRGRTSYEQYF.

This rearrangement joins TRBV16 to TRBJ1-5, with no clear D. Germline CDR1 is KGHSY and CDR2 is FQNENV. V was cut by 1 base and J by 4 bases, with 11 bases left in between. CDR3 length: 15 residues. The CDR3 protein is CASSQWSGSNQPQHF. The CDR3 bases are TGTGCCAGCAGCCAATGGTCCGGGAGTAATCAGCCCCAGCATTTT.

The V call is TRBV5-1, the J call TRBJ2-1; D might be TRBD1 (6 bases). Germline V gene data show CDR1 as SGHRS and CDR2 as YFSETQ. The CDR3 loop spans 15 amino acids. V gave up 0 bases and J gave up 9 bases, with 16 bases separating them. Here the CDR3 reads CASSLAAGDRGEQFF. The CDR3 coding sequence is TGCGCCAGCAGCTTGGCGGCAGGGGACCGGGGTGAGCAGTTCTTC. The full variable domain, completed using reference TRBV5-1 and TRBJ2-1, is KAGVTQTPRYLIKTRGQQVTLSCSPISGHRSVSWYQQTPGQGLQFLFEYFSETQRNKGNFPGRFSGRQFSNSRSEMNVSTLELGDSALYLCASSLAAGDRGEQFFGPGTRLTVL.

CDR3: CASLRGDTQYF. The CDR3 DNA is TGTGCCAGCCTCAGGGGAGATACGCAGTATTTT. V gene TRBV6-1 combines with J gene TRBJ2-3, with a weak D call TRBD1 (6 bases). Germline CDR1 and CDR2: MNHNS and SASEGT. Trimming left V 8 bases short and J 5 bases short, with 8 bases between. The CDR3 sequence is 11 residues long.

The chain uses TRBV25-1 and TRBJ1-1; D is unclear. The CDR3 covers 14 residues. Trimming shortened V by 1 base and J by 0 bases, and 6 bases separated the two germline ends. In germline, CDR1 is MGHDK, CDR2 SYGVNS. CDR3: CASSESGMNTEAFF. CDR3 in DNA: TGTGCCAGCAGTGAATCGGGGATGAACACTGAAGCTTTCTTT.

This chain uses TRBV18 with TRBJ1-5; 8 nucleotides align to TRBD1. Germline assignment: CDR1 KGHSH and CDR2 LQKENI. The CDR3 runs to 16 residues. Trimming at V came to 5 bases and at J to 4 bases, leaving 10 bases not matched to a gene. CDR3 nucleotides: TGTGCCAGCTCATCCGGACAGGGCTCAGTAAATCAGCCCCAGCATTTT. Translation gives CASSSGQGSVNQPQHF.

This chain uses TRBV2 with TRBJ1-1; D is uncertain. The CDR3 totals 15 residues. V gave up 5 bases and J gave up 3 bases, with 16 bases separating them. Germline CDR1 is SNHLY and CDR2 is FYNNEI. The CDR3 region is CASSQYMTGYTEAFF. The CDR3 coding sequence is TGTGCCAGCAGTCAGTACATGACCGGGTACACTGAAGCTTTCTTT.

This chain links TRBV5-8 with TRBJ2-7; 8 bases are a match to TRBD1. The germline CDR1 and CDR2 sequences are SGHTS and YDEGEE. J lost 0 bases, V lost 2 bases, and 7 bases had no gene match. CDR3 length: 16 residues. CDR3 DNA sequence: TGTGCCAGCAGCTTTAATGGGGACAGGAGCTCCTACGAGCAGTACTTC. Its protein is CASSFNGDRSSYEQYF.

CDR3 sequence reads: CACRTGGPNTGELFF. The CDR3 nucleotides are TGTGCCTGCCGAACGGGGGGGCCGAACACCGGGGAGCTGTTTTTT. The genes are TRBV30 and TRBJ2-2, with 8 bases lining up with TRBD2. Germline V gene data show CDR1 as GTSNPN and CDR2 as SVGIG (reference sequence). There are 15 residues in the CDR3. Trimming at V came to 6 bases and at J to 0 bases, leaving 6 bases not matched to a gene.